What follows are 22 T cell receptor beta chains derived from one specimen sequenced in a study of CD8 T cells in Susac syndrome. RNA was extracted with the RNeasy kit, and a quantity of roughly 0.5 to 1 ug was reverse transcribed using random hexamers. TCRdb processed the immunoSEQ multiplex PCR reads anew with MiXCR; each CDR3 protein has one entry. Among about 180,000 distinct CDR3 sequences listed, under 95% were seen once. Material for sequencing was CD4+ T cells from PBMCs. The origin of the receptors is a human donor with Susac syndrome.

The chain recombines TRBV15 with TRBJ1-2, with 9 bases fitting TRBD1. The CDR3 is 15 amino acids. The junction had 6 bases not matched to a gene; V was cut back by 1 base and J by 6 bases. Germline loops: CDR1 LNHNV, CDR2 YYDKDF (reference sequence). DNA for the CDR3: TGTGCCACCAGCAGAGGACTCGACAGGGGGGATGGCTACACCTTC. Residues: CATSRGLDRGDGYTF.

The chain couples TRBV6-2 or TRBV6-3 to TRBJ2-7; 11 bases are a match to TRBD1. Unmatched junction bases numbered 6, after V lost 5 bases and J lost 6 bases. Germline assignment: CDR1 MNHEY and CDR2 SVGEGT. CDR3 length equals 14 residues. CDR3 loop: CASSLRTGGAEQYF. The CDR3, as DNA: TGTGCCAGCAGTCTACGGACAGGGGGCGCCGAGCAGTACTTC.

This clonotype was counted a single time. The rearrangement links TRBV3-1 to TRBJ1-1; D uncertain. Germline-derived CDR1 and CDR2 are LGHDT and YNNKEL (reference sequence). The CDR3 runs to 13 residues. Between the trimmed V and J ends, which lost 4 bases and 7 bases, there was a span of 13 bases. CDR3 DNA sequence: TGTGCCAGCAGCCCCCGGGAACTTGATGAAGCTTTCTTT. Protein sequence: CASSPRELDEAFF.

The chain couples TRBV15 to TRBJ2-7; the match to TRBD2 covers 10 bases. Germline values: CDR1 LNHNV, CDR2 YYDKDF (reference sequence). This CDR3 region has 15 residues. Losses at the gene ends were 4 bases for V and 2 bases for J; bases not matched to a gene: 5. CDR3 sequence reads: CATSIGLAETYEQYF. CDR3 nucleotide sequence: TGTGCCACCAGCATAGGACTAGCGGAGACCTACGAGCAGTACTTC.

The chain has TRBV9 and TRBJ1-1; no reliable D call. CDR1 is SGDLS and CDR2 is YYNGEE in the germline V gene. CDR3 length equals 15 residues. With 0 bases removed from V and 3 bases from J, the gap between germline ends came to 12 bases. The CDR3 protein is CASSVGNPLDTEAFF. The CDR3 region has the DNA TGTGCCAGCAGCGTAGGAAACCCCTTGGACACTGAAGCTTTCTTT.

This chain connects TRBV20-1 to TRBJ2-3; D possibly corresponds to TRBD2 (6 bases). The germline V gene encodes CDR1 DFQATT and CDR2 SNEGSKA (reference sequence). Trimming cost V 4 bases and J 2 bases, with 16 bases left between them. The CDR3 contains 15 residues. The CDR3 bases are TGCAGTGCTACCCCTTGGGGGGACGACACAGATACGCAGTATTTT. This sequence encodes CSATPWGDDTDTQYF.

The chain employs TRBV3-1 and TRBJ1-1; maybe TRBD1 (6 bases). CDR1 is LGHDT, CDR2 YNNKEL, per germline (reference sequence). CDR3 size: 13 residues. V lost 4 bases, J lost 5 bases, and 11 bases lay in between. CDR3 nucleotides: TGTGCCAGCAGCCGGGACATCGGTACTGAAGCTTTCTTT. Translated, it gives CASSRDIGTEAFF.

This chain links TRBV19 with TRBJ2-1; D remains ambiguous. The CDR3 has 11 residues. Trimming pared 4 bases from V and 9 bases from J, leaving 7 bases between. Germline V gene data show CDR1 as LNHDA and CDR2 as SQIVND (reference sequence). The CDR3 spells CASSTDLEQFF. For the CDR3, the DNA is TGTGCCAGTAGTACGGACCTTGAGCAGTTCTTC.

The chain uses TRBV7-2 and TRBJ2-4; 11 bases are shared with TRBD2. V lost 5 bases and J lost 0; bases outside the gene matches: 9. CDR3 length: 18 residues. Per germline, CDR1 SGHTA and CDR2 FQGNSA. The DNA of the CDR3 is TGTGCCAGCAGCCGACTAGCGGGGAGACAACTAGCCAAAAACATTCAGTACTTC. Translated: CASSRLAGRQLAKNIQYF.

The J gene is TRBJ2-4, the V gene TRBV3-1; D uncertain. This CDR3 spans 13 amino acids. Trimming stripped 2 bases from V and 9 bases from J, with 11 bases between. Germline assignment: CDR1 LGHDT and CDR2 YNNKEL (reference sequence). DNA of the CDR3: TGTGCCAGCAGCCAATCCAGAGCTTTCATTCAGTACTTC. Amino acid sequence: CASSQSRAFIQYF.

The gene calls are TRBV24-1 and TRBJ2-1, with 13 bases that match TRBD2. J lost 5 bases, V lost 8 bases, and 8 bases had no gene match. The CDR3 contains 16 residues. Germline CDR1 KGHDR, CDR2 SFDVKD. CDR3 sequence: CATTPPTSGGDNEQFF. In nucleotides, the CDR3 is TGTGCCACCACCCCCCCCACTAGCGGGGGGGACAATGAGCAGTTCTTC.

This chain connects TRBV12-3 or TRBV12-4 to TRBJ2-3; 9 nucleotides match TRBD2. Trimming at V came to 8 bases and at J to 2 bases, leaving 8 bases not matched to a gene. The CDR3 is made up of 15 amino acids. The chain's CDR3 is CASSGSGGFTDTQYF. CDR3 nucleotides: TGTGCCAGCTCCGGTAGCGGGGGCTTCACAGATACGCAGTATTTT.

V is TRBV12-3 or TRBV12-4 and J is TRBJ2-1; D remains ambiguous. V lost 6 bases to trimming and J lost 7 bases, with 7 bases between them. The CDR3 spans 11 residues. The CDR3 region is CASSMENEQFF. DNA for the CDR3: TGTGCCAGCAGCATGGAGAATGAGCAGTTCTTC.

This clonotype showed up just a few times. This sequence joins TRBV11-2 and TRBJ1-1; D ambiguous. V lost 1 base and J 3 bases, leaving 9 bases between the germline ends. CDR1 SGHAT and CDR2 FQNNGV come from the germline V gene. CDR3 length: 14 amino acids. The CDR3 nucleotides read TGTGCCAGCAGCTTAGGGTTCGGGTACACTGAAGCTTTCTTT. This gives the protein CASSLGFGYTEAFF. Supplemented by reference TRBV11-2 and TRBJ1-1, the full variable domain reads EAGVAQSPRYKIIEKRQSVAFWCNPISGHATLYWYQQILGQGPKLLIQFQNNGVVDDSQLPKDRFSAERLKGVDSTLKIQPAKLEDSAVYLCASSLGFGYTEAFFGQGTRLTVV.

The V gene is TRBV10-3, the J gene TRBJ2-2; no clear D. Germline V gives CDR1 ENHRY, CDR2 SYGVKD. The CDR3 covers 15 residues. Trimming stripped 0 bases from V and 1 base from J, with 6 bases between. In nucleotides, the CDR3 is TGTGCCATCAGTGAGTCGCCTGAGAACACCGGGGAGCTGTTTTTT. Its translation: CAISESPENTGELFF.

This clonotype occurred once. This chain links TRBV7-3 with TRBJ2-7; D tentatively reads TRBD1 or TRBD2 (5 bases each). Trimming left V 5 bases short and J 0 bases short, with 14 bases between. CDR1 and CDR2 (germline): SGHTA, FQGTGA. The CDR3 sequence is 15 residues long. CDR3 sequence reads: CASSGPKGSSYEQYF. The CDR3 bases are TGTGCCAGCAGCGGGCCCAAGGGGAGCTCCTACGAGCAGTACTTC.

This clonotype has a single count. The J gene is TRBJ2-3, the V gene TRBV6-6; D ambiguous. Trimming took 5 bases from V and 0 from J, leaving 12 bases between them. Germline-derived CDR1 and CDR2 are MNHNY and SVGAGI (reference sequence). This CDR3 spans 15 amino acids. CDR3 loop: CASSPDSRSTDTQYF. The CDR3 DNA reads as TGTGCCAGCAGTCCCGATAGCAGAAGCACAGATACGCAGTATTTT.

The chain uses TRBV20-1 and TRBJ2-5; 12 nucleotides agree with TRBD1. The germline gives CDR1 DFQATT, CDR2 SNEGSKA (reference sequence). The trim removed 3 bases at V and 5 bases at J, leaving 7 bases unmatched. The CDR3 has 15 amino acids. The chain's CDR3 is CSARDRDRGLETQYF. The CDR3 DNA sequence: TGCAGTGCTAGGGATCGGGACAGGGGGCTGGAGACCCAGTACTTC.

J is TRBJ1-4 and V is TRBV30; 10 bases fit TRBD1. V gave up 2 bases and J gave up 11 bases; unmatched junction bases: 8. The germline gives CDR1 GTSNPN, CDR2 SVGIG (reference sequence). This CDR3 contains 14 residues. The CDR3 coding sequence is TGTGCCTGGAGTATACGACAGGGGGCCGGGAAACTGTTTTTT. Translation gives CAWSIRQGAGKLFF.

The chain has TRBV5-1 and TRBJ1-6, with a possible D match to TRBD1 (5 bases). CDR1 and CDR2 (germline): SGHRS, YFSETQ. This CDR3 spans 14 amino acids. V was cut by 5 bases and J by 7 bases, with 13 bases left in between. The CDR3 DNA sequence: TGCGCCAGCAGGGTCGAACGGGACAATTCACCCCTCCACTTT. It is translated as CASRVERDNSPLHF.

The V gene is TRBV3-1, the J gene TRBJ1-1; 9 bases are a match to TRBD1. Trimming removed 7 bases from V and 6 bases from J; junction bases left unmatched: 9. The CDR3 contains 14 residues. From germline, CDR1 is LGHDT and CDR2 YNNKEL (reference sequence). In nucleotides, the CDR3 is TGTGCCAGCAACTACGGGACAGGGAGGTCTGAAGCTTTCTTT. Protein product: CASNYGTGRSEAFF.

This rearrangement joins TRBV30 to TRBJ1-3, with TRBD1 as a possible D gene (5 bases). V was trimmed by 2 bases and J by 4 bases, leaving 9 bases between them. The CDR3 has 13 amino acids. CDR1 and CDR2 (germline): GTSNPN, SVGIG (reference sequence). The CDR3 loop is CAWSRGEGNTIYF. CDR3 bases: TGTGCCTGGAGTCGAGGGGAGGGAAACACCATATATTTT.